Listed below are T cell receptor beta chains from one sample, sequenced in a study of chemoradiotherapy in HPV16-positive cancers. The method was immunoSEQ multiplex PCR; TCRdb's version includes in-frame clones alone and lacks a portion of them. The table includes around 33,000 clones, around 89% detected once. The sequencing here drew on blood, taken from a patient who underwent chemoradiotherapy. The source of these receptors is a human donor with HPV-associated anogenital cancer. Each CDR3 is given with its conserved first and last residue. D genes are given only for firm matches. Size tells how often a clone was seen (once, few, many) or the class of an expanded clone, and some rows leave it out.

clone size,D gene,CDR3 length,J gene,V gene,CDR3 protein,CDR3 DNA
NA,NA,11,TRBJ2-7,TRBV10-3,CAISEAYEQYF,TGTGCCATCAGTGAGGCTTACGAGCAGTACTTC
NA,NA,15,TRBJ2-7,TRBV4-1,CASSLGLDPSYEQYF,TGCGCCAGCAGCCTAGGCCTGGATCCCTCCTACGAGCAGTACTTC
NA,NA,15,TRBJ1-5,TRBV5-1,CASREGGWGNQPQHF,TGCGCCAGCAGGGAGGGGGGATGGGGCAATCAGCCCCAGCATTTT
NA,NA,15,TRBJ1-2,TRBV9,CASSVTGQNSYGYTF,TGTGCCAGCAGCGTAACAGGACAGAACTCCTATGGCTACACCTTC
NA,NA,16,TRBJ2-4,TRBV5-4,CASSSPRQGRENIQYF,TGTGCCAGCAGCTCCCCCCGGCAGGGTAGGGAGAACATTCAGTACTTC
NA,TRBD2,15,TRBJ2-1,TRBV5-1,CASSWASGANNEQFF,TGCGCCAGCAGCTGGGCTAGCGGGGCTAACAATGAGCAGTTCTTC
once,NA,13,TRBJ2-5,TRBV4-1,CASSQVWEETQYF,TGCGCCAGCAGCCAAGTGTGGGAAGAGACCCAGTACTTC
NA,NA,15,TRBJ1-3,TRBV15,CATSRDHGKRNTIYF,TGTGCCACCAGCAGAGATCACGGAAAAAGAAACACCATATATTTT
NA,TRBD1,13,TRBJ2-3,TRBV28,CATRDSRTDTQYF,TGTGCCACCCGGGACAGTCGCACAGATACGCAGTATTTT
NA,NA,13,TRBJ2-7,TRBV7-9,CASSSPTDYEQYF,TGTGCCAGCAGCTCTCCGACAGACTACGAGCAGTACTTC
NA,TRBD1,14,TRBJ1-2,TRBV4-2,CASSQVQGAEGYTF,TGTGCCAGCAGCCAAGTACAGGGGGCGGAAGGCTACACCTTC
once,TRBD2,17,TRBJ2-5,TRBV28,CASSLSGASGRSVTQYF,TGTGCCAGCAGTTTATCCGGGGCTAGCGGGAGATCGGTAACCCAGTACTTC
NA,TRBD1,16,TRBJ1-2,TRBV5-1,CASSWGQGQVGNGYTF,TGCGCCAGCAGCTGGGGACAGGGTCAGGTGGGGAATGGCTACACCTTC
NA,NA,14,TRBJ1-1,TRBV30,CAWSESDIPYEAFF,TGTGCCTGGAGCGAATCGGACATCCCCTATGAAGCTTTCTTT
NA,NA,15,TRBJ1-1,TRBV28,CASSSSGQGNTEAFF,TGTGCCAGCAGTTCGTCGGGGCAGGGGAACACTGAAGCTTTCTTT
NA,NA,14,TRBJ1-5,TRBV6-1,CASSEGAGQESQHF,TGTGCCAGCAGTGAAGGGGCAGGCCAGGAGTCCCAGCATTTT
NA,NA,15,TRBJ2-7,TRBV27,CASSRSPGAYYEQYF,TGTGCCAGCAGCCGCTCTCCGGGGGCTTACTACGAGCAGTACTTC
NA,NA,17,TRBJ1-5,TRBV15,CATSRDEGVYSNQPQHF,TGTGCCACCAGCAGAGATGAGGGGGTTTATAGCAATCAGCCCCAGCATTTT
few,TRBD1,12,TRBJ1-2,TRBV19,CASSGQGYGYTF,TGTGCCAGTAGCGGACAGGGTTATGGCTACACCTTC